Shown below are 8 T cell receptor beta chains from a single sample sequenced in a study of T cell changes during pregnancy in multiple sclerosis. Generated by immunoSEQ multiplex PCR, the TCRdb table keeps only in-frame clones and is missing some. Of 15,000 to 25,000 clones in the sample, about 87% were seen once. The sample in question was CD8+ T cells from peripheral blood mononuclear cells, obtained in the third trimester of pregnancy. These receptors came from a female donor in good health, enrolled as a control in a pregnancy study.

As DNA, the CDR3 is TGTGCCAGCAGTGGGAGGGAGAGCTCCTACAATGAGCAGTTCTTC. This codes for CASSGRESSYNEQFF. This rearrangement joins TRBV2 to TRBJ2-1; D perhaps matches TRBD2 (6 bases). CDR3 length: 15 residues. Germline CDR1 is SNHLY and CDR2 is FYNNEI. Trimming stripped 4 bases from V and 0 bases from J, with 10 bases between.

V gene TRBV6-1 combines with J gene TRBJ1-5; D unresolved. Between the trimmed V and J ends, which lost 5 bases and 3 bases, there was a span of 14 bases. Germline V lookup: CDR1 MNHNS, CDR2 SASEGT. This CDR3 contains 15 residues. The CDR3 DNA is TGTGCCAGCAGTAATCACATCTCTGACAATCAGCCCCAGCATTTT. It encodes CASSNHISDNQPQHF.

This clone is medium-sized. The CDR3 here is CASSETSGGADTQYF. The CDR3 region has the DNA TGTGCCAGCAGTGAGACTAGCGGGGGGGCAGATACGCAGTATTTT. The chain is built from TRBV6-1 and TRBJ2-3, with 14 bases identical to TRBD2. The trim removed 3 bases at V and 4 bases at J, leaving 0 bases unmatched. Per the germline V gene, CDR1 is MNHNS and CDR2 is SASEGT. There are 15 residues in the CDR3.

The gene calls are TRBV11-2 and TRBJ1-1; tentative D call: TRBD1 (6 bases). Trimming left V 6 bases short and J 4 bases short, with 15 bases between. Germline V gives CDR1 SGHAT, CDR2 FQNNGV. This CDR3 has 14 residues. The CDR3 spells CASRADRWVTEAFF. The CDR3 DNA follows: TGTGCCAGCAGGGCAGACAGGTGGGTCACTGAAGCTTTCTTT.

This clone has only one observation. J is TRBJ2-5 and V is TRBV10-2, with D tentatively TRBD1 (5 bases). The CDR3 has 11 residues. Trimming took 8 bases from V and 6 from J, leaving 10 bases between them. Germline assignment: CDR1 WSHSY and CDR2 SAAADI. The CDR3 DNA reads as TGCGCCAGCTCCCCAGGGAAGACCCAGTACTTC. It is translated as CASSPGKTQYF.

The J gene is TRBJ2-1, the V gene TRBV4-2, with D possibly matching TRBD2 (6 bases). Germline V gene lookup returns CDR1 LGHNA and CDR2 YNFKEQ. The CDR3 consists of 16 residues. V was clipped by 2 bases and J by 2 bases, with 13 bases between them. The CDR3, as DNA: TGTGCCAGCAGCCAATACGAGCGGGTGGCCTACAATGAGCAGTTCTTC. Translation gives CASSQYERVAYNEQFF.

As for this clone: This specimen includes other DNA sequences encoding the same CDR3. DNA of the CDR3: TGTGCCAGCAGCTTGAACAGGGACGAGCAGTACTTC. Translated, it gives CASSLNRDEQYF. V is TRBV11-2 and J is TRBJ2-7; possibly TRBD1 for D (6 bases). Between the trimmed V and J ends, which lost 3 bases and 5 bases, there was a span of 8 bases. The CDR3 extends over 12 amino acids. Germline CDR1 reads SGHAT; CDR2 reads FQNNGV. Full variable domain (outside the CDR3, taken from reference TRBV11-2 and TRBJ2-7): EAGVAQSPRYKIIEKRQSVAFWCNPISGHATLYWYQQILGQGPKLLIQFQNNGVVDDSQLPKDRFSAERLKGVDSTLKIQPAKLEDSAVYLCASSLNRDEQYFGPGTRLTVT.

The V and J genes are TRBV13 and TRBJ2-1, with 11 bases fitting TRBD2. This CDR3 spans 17 amino acids. Germline V lookup: CDR1 PRHDT, CDR2 FYEKMQ (reference sequence). The junction had 9 bases not matched to a gene; V was cut back by 1 base and J by 7 bases. The CDR3 spells CASSLVPRLAGRNEQFF. The CDR3 DNA follows: TGTGCCAGCAGCTTAGTCCCCCGACTAGCGGGAAGAAATGAGCAGTTCTTC. The full variable domain, in which reference TRBV13 and TRBJ2-1 provide the parts outside the CDR3, is AAGVIQSPRHLIKEKRETATLKCYPIPRHDTVYWYQQGPGQDPQFLISFYEKMQSDKGSIPDRFSAQQFSDYHSELNMSSLELGDSALYFCASSLVPRLAGRNEQFFGPGTRLTVL.